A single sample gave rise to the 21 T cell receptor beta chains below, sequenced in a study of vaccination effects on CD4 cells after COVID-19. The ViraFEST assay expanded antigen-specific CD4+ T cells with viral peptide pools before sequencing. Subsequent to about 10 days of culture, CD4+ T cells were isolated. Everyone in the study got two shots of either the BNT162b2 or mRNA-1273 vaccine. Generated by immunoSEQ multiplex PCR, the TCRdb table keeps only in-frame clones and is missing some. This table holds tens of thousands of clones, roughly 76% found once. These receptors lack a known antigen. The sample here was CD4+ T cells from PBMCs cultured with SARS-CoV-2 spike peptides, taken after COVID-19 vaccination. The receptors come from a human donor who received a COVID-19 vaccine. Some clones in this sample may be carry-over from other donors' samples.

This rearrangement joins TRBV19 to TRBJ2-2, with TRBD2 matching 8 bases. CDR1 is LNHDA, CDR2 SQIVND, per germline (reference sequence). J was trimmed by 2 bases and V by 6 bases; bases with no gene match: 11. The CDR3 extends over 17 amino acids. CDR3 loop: CASRTGGGGQNTGELFF. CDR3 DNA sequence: TGTGCCAGTAGGACCGGGGGGGGAGGGCAAAACACCGGGGAGCTGTTTTTT. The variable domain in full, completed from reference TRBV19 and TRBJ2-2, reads DGGITQSPKYLFRKEGQNVTLSCEQNLNHDAMYWYRQDPGQGLRLIYYSQIVNDFQKGDIAEGYSVSREKKESFPLTVTSAQKNPTAFYLCASRTGGGGQNTGELFFGEGSRLTVL.

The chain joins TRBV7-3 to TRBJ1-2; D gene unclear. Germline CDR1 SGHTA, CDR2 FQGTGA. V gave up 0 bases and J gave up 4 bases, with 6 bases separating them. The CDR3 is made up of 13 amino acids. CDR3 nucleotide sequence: TGTGCCAGCAGCTTAACTCGAGTCTATGGCTACACCTTC. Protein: CASSLTRVYGYTF.

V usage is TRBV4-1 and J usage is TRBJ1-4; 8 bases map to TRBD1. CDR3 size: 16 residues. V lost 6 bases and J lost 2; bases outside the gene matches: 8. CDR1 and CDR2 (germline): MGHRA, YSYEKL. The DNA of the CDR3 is TGCGCCAGCAGTCGAAGAACAGGGGGTACTAATGAAAAACTGTTTTTT. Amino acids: CASSRRTGGTNEKLFF.

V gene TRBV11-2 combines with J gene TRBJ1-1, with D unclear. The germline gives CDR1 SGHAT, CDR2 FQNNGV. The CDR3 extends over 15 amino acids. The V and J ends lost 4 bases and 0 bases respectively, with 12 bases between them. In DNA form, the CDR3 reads TGTGCCAGCAGCTCCTCCCGGGAGGTGAACACTGAAGCTTTCTTT. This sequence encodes CASSSSREVNTEAFF.

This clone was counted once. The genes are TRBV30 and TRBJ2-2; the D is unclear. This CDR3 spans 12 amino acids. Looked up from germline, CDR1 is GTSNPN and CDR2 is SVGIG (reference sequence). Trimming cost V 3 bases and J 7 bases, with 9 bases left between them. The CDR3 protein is CAWSQFFGELFF. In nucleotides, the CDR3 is TGTGCCTGGAGCCAATTTTTCGGGGAGCTGTTTTTT.

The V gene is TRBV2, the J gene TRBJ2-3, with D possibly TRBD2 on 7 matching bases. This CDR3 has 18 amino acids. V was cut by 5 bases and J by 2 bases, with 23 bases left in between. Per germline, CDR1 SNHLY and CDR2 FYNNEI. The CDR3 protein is CASSRLAGAGANTDTQYF. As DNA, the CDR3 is TGTGCCAGCAGTCGTTTGGCCGGCGCGGGGGCCAACACAGATACGCAGTATTTT.

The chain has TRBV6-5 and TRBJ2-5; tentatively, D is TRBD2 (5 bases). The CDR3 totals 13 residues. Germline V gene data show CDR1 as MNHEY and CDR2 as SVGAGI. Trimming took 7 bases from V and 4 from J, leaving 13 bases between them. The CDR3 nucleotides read TGTGCCAGCACCGGGAACCTCAGAGAGACCCAGTACTTC. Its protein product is CASTGNLRETQYF.

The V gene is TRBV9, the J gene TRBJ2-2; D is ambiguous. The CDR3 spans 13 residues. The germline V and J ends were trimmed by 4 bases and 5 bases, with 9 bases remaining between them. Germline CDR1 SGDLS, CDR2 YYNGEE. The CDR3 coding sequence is TGTGCCAGCAGCCTAATTGGAACCGGGGAGCTGTTTTTT. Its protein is CASSLIGTGELFF.

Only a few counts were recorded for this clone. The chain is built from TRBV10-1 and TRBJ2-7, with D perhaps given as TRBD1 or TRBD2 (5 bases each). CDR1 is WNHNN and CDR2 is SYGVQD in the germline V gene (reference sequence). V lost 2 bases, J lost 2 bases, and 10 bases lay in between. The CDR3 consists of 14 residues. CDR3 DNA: TGCGCCAGCAGTGAGACGGGACGGCCCTACGAGCAGTACGTC. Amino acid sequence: CASSETGRPYEQYV.

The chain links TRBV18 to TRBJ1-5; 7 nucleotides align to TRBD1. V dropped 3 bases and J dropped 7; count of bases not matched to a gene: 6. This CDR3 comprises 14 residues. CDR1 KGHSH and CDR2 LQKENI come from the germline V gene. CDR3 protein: CASSPTGLGQPQHF. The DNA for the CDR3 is TGTGCCAGCTCACCGACAGGGTTGGGACAGCCCCAGCATTTT.

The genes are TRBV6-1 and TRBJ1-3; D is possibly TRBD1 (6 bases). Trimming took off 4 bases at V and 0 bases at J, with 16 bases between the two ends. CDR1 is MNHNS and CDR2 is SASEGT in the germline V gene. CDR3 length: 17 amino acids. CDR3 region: CASSVGATGSSGNTIYF. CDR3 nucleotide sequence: TGTGCCAGCAGTGTGGGGGCCACAGGTTCCTCTGGAAACACCATATATTTT.

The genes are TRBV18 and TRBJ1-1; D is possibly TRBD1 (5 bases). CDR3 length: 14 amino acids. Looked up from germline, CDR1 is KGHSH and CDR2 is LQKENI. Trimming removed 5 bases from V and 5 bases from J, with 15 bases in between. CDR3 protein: CASSTAQAFTEAFF. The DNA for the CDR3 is TGTGCCAGCTCAACTGCACAGGCCTTTACTGAAGCTTTCTTT.

CDR3 DNA sequence: TGTGCCAGCAGCTGGACAGGGATCAACACCGGGGAGCTGTTTTTT. Translating it yields CASSWTGINTGELFF. The chain carries TRBV5-6 and TRBJ2-2, with 8 positions matching TRBD1. CDR3 size: 15 residues. Germline assignment: CDR1 SGHDT and CDR2 YYEEEE. J gave up 2 bases and V 3 bases, and 3 bases lay outside the gene matches. The entire variable domain, with the rest obtained from reference TRBV5-6 and TRBJ2-2, is as follows: DAGVTQSPTHLIKTRGQQVTLRCSPKSGHDTVSWYQQALGQGPQFIFQYYEEEERQRGNFPDRFSGHQFPNYSSELNVNALLLGDSALYLCASSWTGINTGELFFGEGSRLTVL.

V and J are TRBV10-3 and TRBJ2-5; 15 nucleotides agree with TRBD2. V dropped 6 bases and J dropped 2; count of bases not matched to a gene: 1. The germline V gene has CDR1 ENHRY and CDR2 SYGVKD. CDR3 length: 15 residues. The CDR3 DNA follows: TGTGCCATCAGGGGACTAGCGGGGGGACAAGAGACCCAGTACTTC. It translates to CAIRGLAGGQETQYF.

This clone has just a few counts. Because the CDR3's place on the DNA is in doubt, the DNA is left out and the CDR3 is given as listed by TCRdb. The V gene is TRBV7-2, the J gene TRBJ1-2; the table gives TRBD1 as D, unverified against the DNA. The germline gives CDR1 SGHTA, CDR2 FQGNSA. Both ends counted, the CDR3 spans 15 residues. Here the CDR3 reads CASNLVSGQGFGYTF.

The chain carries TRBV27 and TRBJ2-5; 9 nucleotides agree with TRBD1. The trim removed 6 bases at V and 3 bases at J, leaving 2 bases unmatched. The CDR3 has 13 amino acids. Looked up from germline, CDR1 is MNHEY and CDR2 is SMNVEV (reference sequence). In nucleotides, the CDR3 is TGTGCCAGCAGGCGGACAGGGGAAGAGACCCAGTACTTC. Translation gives CASRRTGEETQYF.

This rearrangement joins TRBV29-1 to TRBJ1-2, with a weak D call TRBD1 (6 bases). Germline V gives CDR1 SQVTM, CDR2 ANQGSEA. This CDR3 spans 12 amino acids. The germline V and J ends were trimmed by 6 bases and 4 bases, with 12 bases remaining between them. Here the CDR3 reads CSVQGGSYGYTF. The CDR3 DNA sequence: TGCAGCGTCCAAGGGGGGTCCTATGGCTACACCTTC.

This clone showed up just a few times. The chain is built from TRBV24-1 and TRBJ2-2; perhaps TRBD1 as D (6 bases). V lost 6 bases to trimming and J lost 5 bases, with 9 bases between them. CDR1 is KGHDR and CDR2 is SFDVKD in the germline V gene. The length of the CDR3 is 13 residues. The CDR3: CATSNTGTGELFF. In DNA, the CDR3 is TGTGCCACCAGTAATACAGGGACCGGGGAGCTGTTTTTT.

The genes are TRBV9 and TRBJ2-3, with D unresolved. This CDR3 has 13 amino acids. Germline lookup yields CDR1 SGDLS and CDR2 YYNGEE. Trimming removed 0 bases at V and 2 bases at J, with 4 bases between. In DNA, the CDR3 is TGTGCCAGCAGCGTAGTGGACACAGATACGCAGTATTTT. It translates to CASSVVDTDTQYF.

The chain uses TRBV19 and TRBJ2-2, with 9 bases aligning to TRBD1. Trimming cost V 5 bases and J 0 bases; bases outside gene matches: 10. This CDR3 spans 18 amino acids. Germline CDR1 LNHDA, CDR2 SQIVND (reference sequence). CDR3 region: CASSSRRDRASNTGELFF. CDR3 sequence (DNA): TGTGCCAGTAGTTCCAGACGGGACAGGGCTTCGAACACCGGGGAGCTGTTTTTT.

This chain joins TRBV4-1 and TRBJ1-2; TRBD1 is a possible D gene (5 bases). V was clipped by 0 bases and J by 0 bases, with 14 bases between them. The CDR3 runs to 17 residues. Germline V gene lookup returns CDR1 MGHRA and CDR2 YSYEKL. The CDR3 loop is CASSQDSRASANYGYTF. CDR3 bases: TGCGCCAGCAGCCAAGATTCCAGGGCCTCAGCTAACTATGGCTACACCTTC.